This T cell receptor beta chain is from a study of T cells in tumors after PD-1 blockade. Study-wide context: Some patients also took daily vismodegib 150 mg during anti-PD-1 treatment. Mean per blood sample: 113,528 templates (roughly 22,000-270,000), approximately 37,000 unique clonotypes.

Assay: immunoSEQ multiplex PCR; the TCRdb copy retains only in-frame clones and omits some. The profile shows tens of thousands of clones, 79% of them singletons. With V trimmed by 6 bases and J by 4 bases, 2 bases remained unmatched. The germline V gene encodes CDR1 MDHEN and CDR2 SYDVKM. This CDR3 is 12 amino acids long. Template: tumor biopsy or peripheral blood genomic DNA, about 550-6,500 ng per sample. This material consisted of PBMCs, taken before anti-PD-1 treatment. The chain recombines TRBV28 with TRBJ1-1; TRBD1 agrees at 7 bases. This sequence was found in a human donor with basal cell carcinoma. The CDR3 DNA sequence: TGTGCCAGCAGGACAGGGCCCACTGAAGCTTTCTTT. Translation: CASRTGPTEAFF.